These 14 T cell receptor beta chains came from one sample sequenced in a study of blood T cells in healthy people across ages. Alongside a J-beta primer mix, a sample-barcoded 5' primer served in a second PCR lasting roughly 7 to 11 cycles. TCRdb re-derived calls from the 5' RACE reads in MiXCR, one entry per CDR3 protein. Of some 880,000 distinct CDR3 sequences in the sample, 35% to 40% were seen once. Sequencing was done on a sample of blood. Receptor source: a man aged 18 to 30 in good health.

The V call is TRBV20-1, the J call TRBJ1-1; D is undetermined. The CDR3 runs to 14 residues. Trimming took 3 bases from V and 1 from J, leaving 12 bases between them. CDR1 and CDR2 from the germline V gene are DFQATT and SNEGSKA (reference sequence). The CDR3 bases are TGCAGTGCTAGCCAGGCGGGCCCGAACACTGAAGCTTTCTTT. Translating gives CSASQAGPNTEAFF.

This chain links TRBV2 with TRBJ2-5; D possibly matches TRBD1 or TRBD2 (5 bases each). V lost 7 bases to trimming and J lost 3 bases, with 6 bases between them. The germline gives CDR1 SNHLY, CDR2 FYNNEI. The CDR3 extends over 11 amino acids. The CDR3 coding sequence is TGTGCCAGCATGGGGGAAGAGACCCAGTACTTC. Its protein is CASMGEETQYF. The full variable domain, in which reference TRBV2 and TRBJ2-5 provide the parts outside the CDR3, is EPEVTQTPSHQVTQMGQEVILRCVPISNHLYFYWYRQILGQKVEFLVSFYNNEISEKSEIFDDQFSVERPDGSNFTLKIRSTKLEDSAMYFCASMGEETQYFGPGTRLLVL.

This clonotype has more than one count but fewer than ten. This rearrangement joins TRBV5-1 to TRBJ2-3; TRBD1 agrees at 7 bases. CDR1 is SGHRS and CDR2 is YFSETQ in the germline V gene. J was trimmed by 5 bases and V by 0 bases; bases with no gene match: 6. This CDR3 has 15 residues. CDR3 in DNA: TGCGCCAGCAGCTTGGTCGCAGGGGGAAGAGATACGCAGTATTTT. This translates into CASSLVAGGRDTQYF. Looking up the rest from reference TRBV5-1 and TRBJ2-3 gives the full variable domain: KAGVTQTPRYLIKTRGQQVTLSCSPISGHRSVSWYQQTPGQGLQFLFEYFSETQRNKGNFPGRFSGRQFSNSRSEMNVSTLELGDSALYLCASSLVAGGRDTQYFGPGTRLTVL.

The chain combines TRBV27 with TRBJ1-1; no firm D call. Germline V gene lookup returns CDR1 MNHEY and CDR2 SMNVEV (reference sequence). Trimming removed 7 bases from V and 3 bases from J, with 18 bases in between. This CDR3 region has 15 residues. CDR3 in DNA: TGTGCCAGCATCGAGTGGGTACCTTGGGACACTGAAGCTTTCTTT. This sequence encodes CASIEWVPWDTEAFF.

The gene calls are TRBV5-5 and TRBJ2-5, with D possibly matching TRBD2 (6 bases). Germline values: CDR1 SGHKS, CDR2 YYEKEE (reference sequence). Trimming took 4 bases from V and 2 from J, leaving 15 bases between them. The CDR3 spans 15 residues. CDR3 region: CASSLSGSGQETQYF. The CDR3 bases are TGTGCCAGCAGCCTCTCGGGGAGCGGGCAAGAGACCCAGTACTTC.

The chain is built from TRBV4-3 and TRBJ1-3, with 8 bases that match TRBD1. With 3 bases clipped from V and 2 bases from J, the junction kept 3 bases outside the gene matches. Germline V lookup: CDR1 LGHNA, CDR2 YSLEER. The CDR3 extends over 15 amino acids. CDR3 DNA: TGCGCCAGCAGCCAGACGGACAGGGCTGGAAACACCATATATTTT. Translated: CASSQTDRAGNTIYF.

This clonotype was observed a few times. The gene calls are TRBV5-1 and TRBJ2-2; D might be TRBD1 or TRBD2, each matching 5 bases. The germline V gene has CDR1 SGHRS and CDR2 YFSETQ. The CDR3 has 14 amino acids. Deletions cut 7 bases from V and 6 bases from J, with 16 bases between. CDR3 DNA sequence: TGCGCCAGCGAAGAGGGGTCGCTTCCCGGGGAGCTGTTTTTT. Translation: CASEEGSLPGELFF.

The rearrangement links TRBV24-1 to TRBJ2-1; the D is unclear. CDR3 length equals 13 residues. V lost 1 base, J lost 8 bases, and 8 bases lay in between. The germline gives CDR1 KGHDR, CDR2 SFDVKD. In DNA form, the CDR3 reads TGTGCCACCAGTGATTTTGGCTCGGATGAGCAGTTCTTC. Amino acid sequence: CATSDFGSDEQFF.

This chain links TRBV27 with TRBJ2-5, with D tentatively TRBD1 (6 bases). CDR1 and CDR2 (germline): MNHEY, SMNVEV (reference sequence). V was shortened by 6 bases and J by 5 bases, with 16 bases between the two germline ends. There are 14 residues in the CDR3. In DNA form, the CDR3 reads TGTGCCAGCAGAACTACAGGGCTTGGGGAGACCCAGTACTTC. Amino acids: CASRTTGLGETQYF.

The chain carries TRBV7-6 and TRBJ1-4; 7 positions agree with TRBD1. The CDR3 has 13 amino acids. V trimming: 5 bases; J trimming: 4 bases; junction bases outside the gene matches: 1. Per germline, CDR1 SGHVS and CDR2 FNYEAQ. CDR3 sequence: CASSAGGNEKLFF. The DNA for the CDR3 is TGTGCCAGCAGCGCAGGGGGTAATGAAAAACTGTTTTTT.

V usage is TRBV20-1 and J usage is TRBJ1-5; 8 nucleotides agree with TRBD1. The CDR3 extends over 12 amino acids. With V trimmed by 7 bases and J by 4 bases, 3 bases remained unmatched. Germline V gene data show CDR1 as DFQATT and CDR2 as SNEGSKA (reference sequence). The CDR3 DNA sequence: TGCAGTGGATGGGACAGGAATCAGCCCCAGCATTTT. Protein: CSGWDRNQPQHF.

The J gene is TRBJ1-2, the V gene TRBV4-3; D may be TRBD1 (5 bases). V lost 4 bases and J 7 bases, leaving 19 bases between the germline ends. This CDR3 is 15 amino acids long. Looked up from germline, CDR1 is LGHNA and CDR2 is YSLEER. The CDR3 bases are TGCGCCAGCAGCCGAGTGGAGAGGGGCGTGCGTGGCTACACCTTC. Its translation is CASSRVERGVRGYTF.

The genes are TRBV12-3 or TRBV12-4 and TRBJ1-1, with 8 bases aligning to TRBD1. J was trimmed by 4 bases and V by 5 bases; bases with no gene match: 6. The CDR3 covers 14 residues. CDR3 loop: CASSPTGGSTEAFF. In DNA form, the CDR3 reads TGTGCCAGCAGTCCTACAGGGGGGAGCACTGAAGCTTTCTTT.

To note about this clonotype: One base away lies a much larger clone, so this may be a sequencing read error. The chain carries TRBV20-1 and TRBJ2-7; D gene ambiguous. This CDR3 comprises 14 residues. Trimming removed 3 bases from V and 5 bases from J, with 17 bases in between. The germline gives CDR1 DFQATT, CDR2 SNEGSKA (reference sequence). The CDR3 region has the DNA TGCAGTGCTAGGGCGGCGGCTGCACGGAACGAGCAGTACTTC. This codes for CSARAAAARNEQYF.